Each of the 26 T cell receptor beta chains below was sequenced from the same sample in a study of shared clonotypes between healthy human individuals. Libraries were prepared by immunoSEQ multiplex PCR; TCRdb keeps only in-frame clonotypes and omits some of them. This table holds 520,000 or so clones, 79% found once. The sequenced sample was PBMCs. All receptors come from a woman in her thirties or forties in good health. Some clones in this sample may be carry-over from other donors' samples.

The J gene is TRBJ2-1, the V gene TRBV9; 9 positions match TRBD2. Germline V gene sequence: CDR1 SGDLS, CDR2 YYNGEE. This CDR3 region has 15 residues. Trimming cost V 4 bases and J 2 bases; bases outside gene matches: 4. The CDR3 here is CASSILAGAYNEQFF. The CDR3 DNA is TGTGCCAGCAGCATCTTAGCGGGAGCCTACAATGAGCAGTTCTTC.

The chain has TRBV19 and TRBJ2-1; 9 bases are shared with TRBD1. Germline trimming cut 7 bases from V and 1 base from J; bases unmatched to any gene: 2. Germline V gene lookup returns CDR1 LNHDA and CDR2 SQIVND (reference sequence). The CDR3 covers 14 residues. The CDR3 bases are TGTGCCAGTACCGGACAGGGGTCCTACAATGAGCAGTTCTTC. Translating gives CASTGQGSYNEQFF.

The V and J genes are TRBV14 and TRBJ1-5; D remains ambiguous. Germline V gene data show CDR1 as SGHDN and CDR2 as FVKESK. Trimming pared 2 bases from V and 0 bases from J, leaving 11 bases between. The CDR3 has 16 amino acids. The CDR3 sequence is CASSQRRHHSNQPQHF. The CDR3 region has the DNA TGTGCCAGCAGCCAACGACGACACCATAGCAATCAGCCCCAGCATTTT.

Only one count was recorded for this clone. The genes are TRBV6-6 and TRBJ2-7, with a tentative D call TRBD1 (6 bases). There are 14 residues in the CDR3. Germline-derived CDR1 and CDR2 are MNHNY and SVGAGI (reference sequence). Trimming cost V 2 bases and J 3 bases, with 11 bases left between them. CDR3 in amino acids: CASSYGTYGYEQYF. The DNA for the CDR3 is TGTGCCAGCAGTTACGGGACATACGGCTACGAGCAGTACTTC.

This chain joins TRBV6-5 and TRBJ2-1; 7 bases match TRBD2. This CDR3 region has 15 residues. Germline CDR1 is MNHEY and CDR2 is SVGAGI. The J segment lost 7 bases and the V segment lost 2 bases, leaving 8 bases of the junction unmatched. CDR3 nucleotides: TGTGCCAGCAGTTACGCTCCTAACGGGGGGAATGAGCAGTTCTTC. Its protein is CASSYAPNGGNEQFF.

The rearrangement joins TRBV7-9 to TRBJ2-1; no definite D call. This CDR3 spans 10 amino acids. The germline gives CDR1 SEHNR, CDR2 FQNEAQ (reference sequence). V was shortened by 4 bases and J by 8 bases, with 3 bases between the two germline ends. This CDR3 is CASSSYEQFF. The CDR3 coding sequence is TGTGCCAGCAGCTCCTATGAGCAGTTCTTC.

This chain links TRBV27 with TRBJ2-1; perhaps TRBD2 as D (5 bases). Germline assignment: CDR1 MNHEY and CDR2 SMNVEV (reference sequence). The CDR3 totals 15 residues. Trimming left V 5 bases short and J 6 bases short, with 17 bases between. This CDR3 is CASSPLSLGVNEQFF. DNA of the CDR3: TGTGCCAGCAGTCCGCTAAGCCTCGGGGTCAATGAGCAGTTCTTC.

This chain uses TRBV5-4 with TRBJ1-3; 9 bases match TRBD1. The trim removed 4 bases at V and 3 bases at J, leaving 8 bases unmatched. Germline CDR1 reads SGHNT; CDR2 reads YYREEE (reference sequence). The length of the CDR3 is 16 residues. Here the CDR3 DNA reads TGTGCCAGCAGCCCTGACAGGGGGGGCCTTGGAAACACCATATATTTT. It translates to CASSPDRGGLGNTIYF.

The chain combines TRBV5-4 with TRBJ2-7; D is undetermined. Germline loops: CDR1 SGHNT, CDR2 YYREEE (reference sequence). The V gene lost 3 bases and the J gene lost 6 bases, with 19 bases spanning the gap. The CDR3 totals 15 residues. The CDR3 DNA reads TGTGCCAGCAGCTACCCCATCTCCGGCTGGGGCGAGCAGTACTTC. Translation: CASSYPISGWGEQYF.

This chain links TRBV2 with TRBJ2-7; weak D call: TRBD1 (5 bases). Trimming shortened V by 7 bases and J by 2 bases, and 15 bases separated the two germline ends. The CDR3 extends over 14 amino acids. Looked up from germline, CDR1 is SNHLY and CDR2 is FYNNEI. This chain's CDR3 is CASTSVRAPYEQYF. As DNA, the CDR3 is TGTGCCAGCACCTCTGTCAGGGCACCCTACGAGCAGTACTTC.

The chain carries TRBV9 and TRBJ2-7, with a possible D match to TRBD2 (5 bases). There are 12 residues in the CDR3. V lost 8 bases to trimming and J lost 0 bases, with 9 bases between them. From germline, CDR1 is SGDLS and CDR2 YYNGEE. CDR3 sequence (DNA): TGTGCCAGTTCACGGGGCTCCTACGAGCAGTACTTC. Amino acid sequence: CASSRGSYEQYF.

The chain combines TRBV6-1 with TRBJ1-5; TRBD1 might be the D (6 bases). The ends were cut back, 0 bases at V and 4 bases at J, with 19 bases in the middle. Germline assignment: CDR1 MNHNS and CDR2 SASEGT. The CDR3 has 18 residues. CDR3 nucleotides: TGTGCCAGCAGTGAAGCGCCCCGAGGGGGGCTAGGAAATCAGCCCCAGCATTTT. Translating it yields CASSEAPRGGLGNQPQHF.

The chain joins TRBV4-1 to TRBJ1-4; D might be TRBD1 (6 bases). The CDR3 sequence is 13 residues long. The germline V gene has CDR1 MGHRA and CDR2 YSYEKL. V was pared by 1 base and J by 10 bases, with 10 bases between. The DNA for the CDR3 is TGCGCCAGCAGCCAAGTAAGGGGGGGAAAACTGTTTTTT. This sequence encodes CASSQVRGGKLFF.

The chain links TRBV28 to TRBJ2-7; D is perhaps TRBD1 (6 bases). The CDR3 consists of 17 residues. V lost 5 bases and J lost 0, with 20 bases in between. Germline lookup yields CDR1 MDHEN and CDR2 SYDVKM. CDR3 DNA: TGTGCCAGCAGTCCCCCCCTTCGACAGGCCTCCTCCTACGAGCAGTACTTC. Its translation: CASSPPLRQASSYEQYF.

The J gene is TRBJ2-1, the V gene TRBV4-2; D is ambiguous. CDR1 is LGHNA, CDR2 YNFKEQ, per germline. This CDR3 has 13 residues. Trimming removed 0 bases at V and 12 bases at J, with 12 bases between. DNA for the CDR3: TGTGCCAGCAGCCAAGATAAGCGCGACTTGCAGTTCTTC. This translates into CASSQDKRDLQFF.

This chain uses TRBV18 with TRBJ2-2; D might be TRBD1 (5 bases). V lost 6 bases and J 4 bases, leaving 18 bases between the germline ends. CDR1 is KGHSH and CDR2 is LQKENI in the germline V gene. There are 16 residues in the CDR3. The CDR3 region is CASSPWGGRTTGELFF. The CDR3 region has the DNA TGTGCCAGCTCGCCGTGGGGCGGAAGGACCACCGGGGAGCTGTTTTTT.

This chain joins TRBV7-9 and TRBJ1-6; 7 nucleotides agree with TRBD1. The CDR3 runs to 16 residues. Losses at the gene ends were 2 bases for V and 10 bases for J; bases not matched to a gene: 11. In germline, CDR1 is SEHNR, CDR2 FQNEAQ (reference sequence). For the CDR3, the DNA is TGTGCCAGCAGCTTACTAACAGGGGACGAGAGGTCACCCCTCCACTTT. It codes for CASSLLTGDERSPLHF.

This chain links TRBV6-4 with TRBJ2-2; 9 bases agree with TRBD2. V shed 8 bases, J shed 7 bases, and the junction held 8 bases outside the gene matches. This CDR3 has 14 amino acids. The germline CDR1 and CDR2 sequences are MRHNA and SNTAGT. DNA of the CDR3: TGTGCCAGCGCATCACTAGCGGGTTACGGGGAGCTGTTTTTT. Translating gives CASASLAGYGELFF.

As DNA, the CDR3 is TGTGCCAGCAGCTTTACACTGAACACTGAAGCTTTCTTT. Translation: CASSFTLNTEAFF. The chain links TRBV11-3 to TRBJ1-1; D remains ambiguous. Germline V gene lookup returns CDR1 SGHNT and CDR2 YENEEA. V was cut by 3 bases and J by 0 bases, with 5 bases left in between. The CDR3 is 13 amino acids.

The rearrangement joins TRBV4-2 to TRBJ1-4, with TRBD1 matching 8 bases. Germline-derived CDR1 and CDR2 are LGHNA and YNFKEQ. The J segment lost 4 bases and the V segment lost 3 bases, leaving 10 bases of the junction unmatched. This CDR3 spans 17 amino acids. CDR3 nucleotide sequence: TGTGCCAGCAGCCATCGGACAGGGACCATCCTTAATGAAAAACTGTTTTTT. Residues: CASSHRTGTILNEKLFF.

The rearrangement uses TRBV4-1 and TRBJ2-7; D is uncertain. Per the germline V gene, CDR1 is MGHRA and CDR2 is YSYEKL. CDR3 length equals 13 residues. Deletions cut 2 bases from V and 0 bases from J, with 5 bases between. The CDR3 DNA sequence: TGCGCCAGCAGCCAACCAAGCTCCTACGAGCAGTACTTC. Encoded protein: CASSQPSSYEQYF.

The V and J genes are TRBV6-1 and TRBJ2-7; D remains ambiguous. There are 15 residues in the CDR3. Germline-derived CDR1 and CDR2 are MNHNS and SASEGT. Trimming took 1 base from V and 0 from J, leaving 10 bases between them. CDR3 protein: CASSEVGRSSYEQYF. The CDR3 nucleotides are TGTGCCAGCAGTGAAGTCGGCAGGAGCTCCTACGAGCAGTACTTC.

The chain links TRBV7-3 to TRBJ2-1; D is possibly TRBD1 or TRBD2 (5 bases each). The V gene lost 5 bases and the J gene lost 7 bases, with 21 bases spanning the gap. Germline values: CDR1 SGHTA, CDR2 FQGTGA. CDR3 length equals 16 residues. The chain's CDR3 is CASSPRGAGSRNEQFF. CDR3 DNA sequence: TGTGCCAGCAGCCCGAGGGGAGCTGGTTCTCGGAATGAGCAGTTCTTC.

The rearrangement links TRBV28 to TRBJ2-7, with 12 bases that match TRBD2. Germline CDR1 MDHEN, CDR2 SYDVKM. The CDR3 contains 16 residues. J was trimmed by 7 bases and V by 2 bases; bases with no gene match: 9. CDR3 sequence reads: CASSLPLAGGQGEQYF. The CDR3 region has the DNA TGTGCCAGCAGTTTACCGCTAGCGGGAGGGCAGGGGGAGCAGTACTTC. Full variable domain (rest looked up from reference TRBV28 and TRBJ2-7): DVKVTQSSRYLVKRTGEKVFLECVQDMDHENMFWYRQDPGLGLRLIYFSYDVKMKEKGDIPEGYSVSREKKERFSLILESASTNQTSMYLCASSLPLAGGQGEQYFGPGTRLTVT.

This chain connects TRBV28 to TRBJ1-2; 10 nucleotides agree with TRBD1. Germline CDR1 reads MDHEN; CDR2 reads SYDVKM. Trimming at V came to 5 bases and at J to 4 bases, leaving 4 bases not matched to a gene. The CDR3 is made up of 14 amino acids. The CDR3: CASSGQGDFYGYTF. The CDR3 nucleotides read TGTGCCAGCAGTGGACAGGGGGATTTCTATGGCTACACCTTC.

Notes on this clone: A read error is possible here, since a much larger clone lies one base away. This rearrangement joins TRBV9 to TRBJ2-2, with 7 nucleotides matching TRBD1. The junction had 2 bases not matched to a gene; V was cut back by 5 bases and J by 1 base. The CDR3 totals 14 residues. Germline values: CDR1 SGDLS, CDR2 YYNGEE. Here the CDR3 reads CASRRQGNTGELFF. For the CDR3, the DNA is TGTGCCAGCAGGAGACAGGGGAACACCGGGGAGCTGTTTTTT.